One and the same sample provided the 10 T cell receptor beta chains below, sequenced in a study of cytomegalovirus exposure and HLA in healthy donors. The primer mix had 60 Vbeta and 13 Jbeta primers. Assay used: immunoSEQ multiplex PCR; TCRdb lists only in-frame clones, some missing. This repertoire shows around 170,000 clones, roughly 82% found once; its top ten account for over 2.5%. Sequenced input: PBMCs. All receptors come from a woman aged 45-60 years in good health and CMV-seropositive.

Remarks on this clone: This sample also contains other DNA sequences that code for the same CDR3. CDR3 coding DNA: TGTGCCAGCAGCTTGGGCGGGGGCTCCACAGATACGCAGTATTTT. It encodes CASSLGGGSTDTQYF. The chain employs TRBV5-4 and TRBJ2-3; D might be TRBD2 (7 bases). The CDR3 runs 15 residues. Between the trimmed V and J ends, which lost 0 bases and 2 bases, there was a span of 10 bases. The germline V gene has CDR1 SGHNT and CDR2 YYREEE (reference sequence).

The chain is built from TRBV7-8 and TRBJ2-6, with TRBD1 identical over 7 bases. Germline V lookup: CDR1 SGHVS, CDR2 FQNEAQ. The CDR3 runs 17 residues. Unmatched junction bases numbered 12, after V lost 6 bases and J lost 4 bases. CDR3 amino acids: CASSQRPTGTGANVLTF. CDR3 DNA: TGTGCCAGCAGTCAGAGACCGACAGGGACAGGGGCCAACGTCCTGACTTTC.

V gene TRBV4-3 combines with J gene TRBJ2-5, with D possibly TRBD1 on 5 matching bases. Looked up from germline, CDR1 is LGHNA and CDR2 is YSLEER. The CDR3 is made up of 13 amino acids. V was pared by 4 bases and J by 3 bases, with 9 bases between. CDR3 in DNA: TGCGCCAGCAGCCCAGGGATAGAAGAGACCCAGTACTTC. Encoded protein: CASSPGIEETQYF.

The chain recombines TRBV6-6 with TRBJ2-2; no reliable D call. This CDR3 has 13 residues. CDR1 and CDR2 (germline): MNHNY, SVGAGI (reference sequence). Trimming pared 5 bases from V and 5 bases from J, leaving 9 bases between. CDR3 DNA: TGTGCCAGCAGTACTGCTGGTACCGGGGAGCTGTTTTTT. Translated: CASSTAGTGELFF.

The chain joins TRBV28 to TRBJ2-7; D is ambiguous. The V gene lost 3 bases and the J gene lost 6 bases, with 12 bases spanning the gap. Germline assignment: CDR1 MDHEN and CDR2 SYDVKM. The CDR3 spans 13 residues. In DNA, the CDR3 is TGTGCCAGCAGTTTCGAAATGGCTCGCGAGCAGTACTTC. It is translated as CASSFEMAREQYF.

This sequence joins TRBV5-8 and TRBJ2-7, with D perhaps matching TRBD2 (6 bases). The CDR3 loop spans 15 amino acids. With 1 base removed from V and 2 bases from J, the gap between germline ends came to 13 bases. The germline V gene encodes CDR1 SGHTS and CDR2 YDEGEE. The CDR3 DNA sequence: TGTGCCAGCAGCTTGCGGGCGGGGTTAGCCTACGAGCAGTACTTC. Protein sequence: CASSLRAGLAYEQYF. The full variable domain, completed using reference TRBV5-8 and TRBJ2-7, is EAGVTQSPTHLIKTRGQQATLRCSPISGHTSVYWYQQALGLGLQFLLWYDEGEERNRGNFPPRFSGRQFPNYSSELNVNALELEDSALYLCASSLRAGLAYEQYFGPGTRLTVT.

The rearrangement links TRBV4-2 to TRBJ2-3; 10 positions agree with TRBD2. This CDR3 has 16 amino acids. Trimming cost V 5 bases and J 2 bases; bases outside gene matches: 7. The germline V gene encodes CDR1 LGHNA and CDR2 YNFKEQ. The CDR3, as DNA: TGTGCCAGCAGCAAACCGGGACTAGCGCCCACAGATACGCAGTATTTT. Translation: CASSKPGLAPTDTQYF.

The chain uses TRBV19 and TRBJ2-7; the D gene is possibly TRBD2 (7 bases). Trimming removed 4 bases from V and 4 bases from J, with 14 bases in between. The length of the CDR3 is 14 residues. In germline, CDR1 is LNHDA, CDR2 SQIVND (reference sequence). CDR3: CASSSGGAEYEQYF. CDR3 nucleotide sequence: TGTGCCAGTAGTAGTGGGGGGGCCGAGTACGAGCAGTACTTC.

This chain uses TRBV5-1 with TRBJ1-4; TRBD1 agrees at 8 bases. The CDR3 contains 13 residues. Germline lookup yields CDR1 SGHRS and CDR2 YFSETQ. With V trimmed by 7 bases and J by 8 bases, 7 bases remained unmatched. CDR3 sequence (DNA): TGCGCCAGCTCCCAGGGGGCGCTGGAAAAACTGTTTTTT. Protein: CASSQGALEKLFF.

This clone appeared a single time. At one of its ends the junction is not consistent with the germline gene, which may arise from a read error. CDR3: CASSPTRDIPFF. The CDR3 region has the DNA TGTGCCAGCAGCCCTACCCGGGACATTCCCTTTTTC. The chain carries TRBV6-6 and TRBJ1-2, with D possibly being TRBD1 (6 bases). The CDR3 spans 12 residues. Germline values: CDR1 MNHNY, CDR2 SVGAGI (reference sequence).